This TCR beta chain was sequenced for a study of blood T cell repertoires in COVID-19. Overall study: Researchers got acute and convalescent COVID-19 samples from the United States, Italy and Spain. PBMCs, B-cell-depleted T cells, or T cells provided the cDNA or gDNA that made up the material.

As handled by the study authors: Counts of nucleated cells, estimated from reference gene primer amplification, were obtained. Using immunoSEQ multiplex PCR, the repertoire was profiled, and TCRdb retains in-frame clones only, with some absent. From that table come the V and J calls and clone size; the DNA was used to work out D and trimming. The table records 90,000 to 130,000 clones, around 86% of them present only once. Deletions cut 8 bases from V and 1 base from J, with 6 bases between. Germline assignment: CDR1 SNHLY and CDR2 FYNNEI. This CDR3 is 11 amino acids long. Input material: peripheral blood. This chain connects TRBV2 to TRBJ2-7; no firm D call. The origin of this receptor is a middle-aged man with acute or convalescent COVID-19. CDR3 region: CASLLSYEQYF. The CDR3 coding sequence is TGTGCCAGCCTGTTATCCTACGAGCAGTACTTC. The entire variable domain, with the rest obtained from reference TRBV2 and TRBJ2-7, is as follows: EPEVTQTPSHQVTQMGQEVILRCVPISNHLYFYWYRQILGQKVEFLVSFYNNEISEKSEIFDDQFSVERPDGSNFTLKIRSTKLEDSAMYFCASLLSYEQYFGPGTRLTVT.